Presented here are 15 T cell receptor beta chains from one specimen sequenced in a study of cytomegalovirus exposure and HLA in healthy donors. 13 Jbeta primers and 60 Vbeta primers were used for the PCR. The protocol was immunoSEQ multiplex PCR, while the TCRdb copy is restricted to in-frame clones and leaves out a portion. The sample shows over 150,000 clones, about four fifths of them seen only once. The specimen sequenced was PBMCs. Receptor source: a male donor in good health and CMV-seronegative.

The genes are TRBV10-3 and TRBJ2-3; maybe TRBD2 (5 bases). Trimming pared 7 bases from V and 1 base from J, leaving 6 bases between. Germline V CDR1 and CDR2: ENHRY, SYGVKD. This CDR3 is built from 12 residues. CDR3 DNA sequence: TGTGCCATCACCGGGGGCACAGATACGCAGTATTTT. Translation gives CAITGGTDTQYF.

This clone was found a few times. CDR3 loop: CASCREAGRNEQFF. The DNA for the CDR3 is TGTGCCAGCTGCCGGGAAGCAGGGAGGAATGAGCAGTTCTTC. The gene calls are TRBV11-1 and TRBJ2-1; perhaps TRBD2 as D (6 bases). V lost 8 bases to trimming and J lost 7 bases, with 18 bases between them. This CDR3 has 14 amino acids. Germline values: CDR1 SGHAT, CDR2 FQDESV (reference sequence).

The chain links TRBV4-2 to TRBJ2-3; D possibly corresponds to TRBD1 (5 bases). This CDR3 comprises 15 residues. Per the germline V gene, CDR1 is LGHNA and CDR2 is YNFKEQ. V lost 2 bases and J lost 4, with 13 bases in between. The CDR3 nucleotides read TGTGCCAGCAGCCAATTAATAGCAGGGTCAGATACGCAGTATTTT. Amino acids: CASSQLIAGSDTQYF.

J is TRBJ1-5 and V is TRBV6-6; tentative D call: TRBD1 (5 bases). V was clipped by 7 bases and J by 5 bases, with 12 bases between them. CDR1 is MNHNY and CDR2 is SVGAGI in the germline V gene (reference sequence). The CDR3 runs 13 residues. CDR3 protein: CASKRGGYQPQHF. The CDR3 DNA reads as TGTGCCAGCAAAAGGGGCGGATATCAGCCCCAGCATTTT.

The rearrangement links TRBV5-5 to TRBJ1-5; D gene unclear. V was cut by 1 base and J by 1 base, with 9 bases left in between. CDR3 length equals 15 residues. Germline assignment: CDR1 SGHKS and CDR2 YYEKEE (reference sequence). DNA for the CDR3: TGTGCCAGCAGCTTGTCTACGTCGAGCAATCAGCCCCAGCATTTT. This gives the protein CASSLSTSSNQPQHF.

The rearrangement uses TRBV10-3 and TRBJ2-1; D is perhaps TRBD2 (5 bases). The V gene lost 4 bases and the J gene lost 15 bases, with 19 bases spanning the gap. The germline V gene encodes CDR1 ENHRY and CDR2 SYGVKD. This CDR3 contains 13 residues. The CDR3 spells CAISAYSGEGAFF. Written as DNA, the CDR3 is TGTGCCATCAGTGCCTACTCCGGGGAAGGTGCGTTCTTC.

A few counts support this clone. CDR3 protein: CAWSPTGGTEQFF. CDR3 DNA sequence: TGTGCCTGGAGTCCGACCGGAGGGACTGAGCAGTTCTTC. The J gene is TRBJ2-1, the V gene TRBV30, with D tentatively TRBD2 (6 bases). Germline CDR1 is GTSNPN and CDR2 is SVGIG (reference sequence). V lost 2 bases and J 9 bases, leaving 14 bases between the germline ends. The CDR3 extends over 13 amino acids.

This chain links TRBV6-1 with TRBJ1-1; D is unresolved. The length of the CDR3 is 13 residues. CDR1 and CDR2 from the germline V gene are MNHNS and SASEGT. Trimming cost V 6 bases and J 3 bases, with 11 bases left between them. The CDR3 spells CASSLTPDTEAFF. As DNA, the CDR3 is TGTGCCAGCAGCTTAACGCCGGACACTGAAGCTTTCTTT.

This rearrangement joins TRBV4-3 to TRBJ2-1; 14 bases fit TRBD2. The trim removed 4 bases at V and 1 base at J, leaving 6 bases unmatched. Germline CDR1 is LGHNA and CDR2 is YSLEER. The CDR3 spans 18 residues. CDR3 nucleotide sequence: TGCGCCAGCAGCCCGGGACTAGCGGGAGTGAATTCCTACAATGAGCAGTTCTTC. It yields the protein CASSPGLAGVNSYNEQFF.

The CDR3 nucleotides are TGTGCCAGCAGTTCCCTAGCGGGAGGCCCGACCTACGAGCAGTACTTC. It specifies CASSSLAGGPTYEQYF. The chain recombines TRBV6-5 with TRBJ2-7, with 11 positions matching TRBD2. The CDR3 is 16 residues long. CDR1 and CDR2 from the germline V gene are MNHEY and SVGAGI. The V gene end was trimmed by 4 bases and the J gene end by 2 bases; junction bases not matched to a gene: 7.

Comment on this clone: One junction end disagrees with the germline gene, perhaps due to a read error. The chain employs TRBV6-5 and TRBJ1-2; 10 positions match TRBD1. CDR3 size: 15 residues. Germline CDR1 is MNHEY and CDR2 is SVGAGI. CDR3 region: CASGYSGQGVYGYTF. CDR3 coding DNA: TGTGCCAGCGGTTATTCCGGACAGGGGGTCTATGGCTACACCTTC.

This chain uses TRBV28 with TRBJ1-2; the D is unclear. The V and J ends lost 8 bases and 0 bases respectively, with 16 bases between them. CDR1 is MDHEN, CDR2 SYDVKM, per germline. The CDR3 totals 15 residues. CDR3 protein: CASSSSGNPNYGYTF. The CDR3 coding sequence is TGTGCCAGCTCCTCAAGCGGGAACCCTAACTATGGCTACACCTTC.

The chain joins TRBV28 to TRBJ1-2; no definite D call. The V gene lost 2 bases and the J gene lost 0 bases, with 16 bases spanning the gap. The CDR3 loop spans 17 amino acids. Germline V gene lookup returns CDR1 MDHEN and CDR2 SYDVKM. The CDR3 nucleotides read TGTGCCAGCAGTTTACCCTCCGGGTCCAGTGCTAACTATGGCTACACCTTC. Encoded protein: CASSLPSGSSANYGYTF.

The chain employs TRBV4-2 and TRBJ2-1; tentative D call: TRBD2 (6 bases). V lost 0 bases and J lost 7, with 16 bases in between. This CDR3 spans 16 amino acids. CDR1 is LGHNA and CDR2 is YNFKEQ in the germline V gene. Here the CDR3 reads CASSQDLGGALNEQFF. CDR3 sequence (DNA): TGTGCCAGCAGCCAAGATCTGGGGGGAGCTCTTAATGAGCAGTTCTTC.

The table lists this clone with a few counts. V is TRBV6-6 and J is TRBJ1-5; maybe TRBD1 (5 bases). The CDR3 is made up of 15 amino acids. Deletions cut 2 bases from V and 4 bases from J, with 12 bases between. Germline values: CDR1 MNHNY, CDR2 SVGAGI (reference sequence). CDR3 in amino acids: CASSYEVQVNQPQHF. CDR3 coding DNA: TGTGCCAGCAGTTACGAGGTACAGGTGAATCAGCCCCAGCATTTT.